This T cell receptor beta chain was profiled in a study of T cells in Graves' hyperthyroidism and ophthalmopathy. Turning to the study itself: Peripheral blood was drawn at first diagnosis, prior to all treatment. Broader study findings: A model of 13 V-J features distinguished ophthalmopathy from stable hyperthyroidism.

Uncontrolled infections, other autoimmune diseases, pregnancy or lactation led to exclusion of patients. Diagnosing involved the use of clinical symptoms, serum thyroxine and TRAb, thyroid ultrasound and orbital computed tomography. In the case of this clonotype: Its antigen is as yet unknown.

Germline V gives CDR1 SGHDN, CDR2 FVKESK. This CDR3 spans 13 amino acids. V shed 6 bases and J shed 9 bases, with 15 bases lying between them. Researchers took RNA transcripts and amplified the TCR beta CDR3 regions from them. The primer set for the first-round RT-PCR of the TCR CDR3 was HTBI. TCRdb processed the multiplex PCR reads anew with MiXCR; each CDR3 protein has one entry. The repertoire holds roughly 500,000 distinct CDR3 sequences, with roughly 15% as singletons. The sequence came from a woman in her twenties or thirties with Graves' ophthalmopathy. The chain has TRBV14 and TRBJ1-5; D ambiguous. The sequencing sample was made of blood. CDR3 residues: CASSLHGMGPQHF. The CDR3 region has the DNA TGTGCCAGCAGTCTACACGGGATGGGGCCCCAGCATTTT.